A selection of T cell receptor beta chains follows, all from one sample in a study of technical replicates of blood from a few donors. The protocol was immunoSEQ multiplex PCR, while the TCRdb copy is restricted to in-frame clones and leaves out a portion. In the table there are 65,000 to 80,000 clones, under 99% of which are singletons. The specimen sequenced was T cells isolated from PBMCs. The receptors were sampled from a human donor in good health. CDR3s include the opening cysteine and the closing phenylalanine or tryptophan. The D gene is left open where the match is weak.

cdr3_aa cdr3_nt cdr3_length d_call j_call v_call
CASRDSFYGYTF TGTGCCAGTCGGGACAGTTTTTATGGCTACACCTTC 12 . TRBJ1-2 TRBV21-1
CASSLGGGDTGELFF TGCGCCAGCAGCTTGGGCGGAGGGGACACCGGGGAGCTGTTTTTT 15 . TRBJ2-2 TRBV5-1
CSQMGRETQYF TGCAGCCAAATGGGGAGGGAGACCCAGTACTTC 11 . TRBJ2-5 TRBV20-1
CASSLAGRADTGELFF TGTGCCAGCAGCTTAGCCGGGAGGGCCGACACCGGGGAGCTGTTTTTT 16 TRBD2 TRBJ2-2 TRBV11-3
CAISELPRTASTYEQYF TGTGCCATCAGTGAGCTTCCCAGGACAGCTTCGACCTACGAGCAGTACTTC 17 . TRBJ2-7 TRBV10-3
CAISESIGSHNEQFF TGTGCCATCAGTGAGTCAATAGGGAGCCACAATGAGCAGTTCTTC 15 . TRBJ2-1 TRBV10-3
CASSQSRDRSYEQYF TGCGCCAGCAGCCAATCCCGGGACAGGTCATACGAGCAGTACTTC 15 TRBD1 TRBJ2-7 TRBV4-1
CAWSVGGGTDTQYF TGTGCCTGGAGTGTTGGCGGGGGCACAGATACGCAGTATTTT 14 . TRBJ2-3 TRBV30
CASSDPGTSGLNTQYF TGCGCCAGCAGTGACCCGGGGACTAGCGGGTTGAATACGCAGTATTTT 16 TRBD2 TRBJ2-3 TRBV10-1
CASSQAPGQGYEQYF TGCGCCAGCAGCCAAGCCCCGGGACAGGGCTACGAGCAGTACTTC 15 TRBD1 TRBJ2-7 TRBV4-3
CASSFYITGELFF TGTGCCAGCAGTTTTTACATCACCGGGGAGCTGTTTTTT 13 . TRBJ2-2 TRBV28
CASTSTSQPQHF TGTGCCAGCACTTCAACCAGTCAGCCCCAGCATTTT 12 . TRBJ1-5 TRBV6-1
CSVAQFETQYF TGCAGCGTTGCACAGTTCGAGACCCAGTACTTC 11 . TRBJ2-5 TRBV29-1
CAGGVIPMNTEAFF TGTGCCGGGGGGGTGATCCCAATGAACACTGAAGCTTTCTTT 14 . TRBJ1-1 TRBV19
CAMGLATHEQFF TGTGCCATGGGACTAGCCACACATGAGCAGTTCTTC 12 TRBD2 TRBJ2-1 TRBV7-9